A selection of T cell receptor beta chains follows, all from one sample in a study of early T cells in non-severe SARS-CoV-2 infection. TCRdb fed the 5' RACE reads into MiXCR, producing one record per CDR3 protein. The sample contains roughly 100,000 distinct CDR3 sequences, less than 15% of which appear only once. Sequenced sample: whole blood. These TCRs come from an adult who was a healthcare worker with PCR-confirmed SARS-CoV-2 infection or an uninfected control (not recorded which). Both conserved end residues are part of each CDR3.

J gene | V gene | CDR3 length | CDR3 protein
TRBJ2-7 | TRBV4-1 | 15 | CASSDRRGRTYEQYF
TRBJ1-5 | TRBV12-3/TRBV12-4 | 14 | CASSSGRWTWPQHF
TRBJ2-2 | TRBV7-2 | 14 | CASTNWGVTGELFF
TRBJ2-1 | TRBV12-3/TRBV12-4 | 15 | CASSSRTGLYNEQFF
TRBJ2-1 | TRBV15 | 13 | CATSRGGLHEQFF
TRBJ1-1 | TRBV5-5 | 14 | CASSHTGLNTEAFF
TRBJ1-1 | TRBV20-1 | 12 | CSAAQGNTEAFF
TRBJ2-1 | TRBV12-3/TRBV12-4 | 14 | CASSWGLAGDEQFF
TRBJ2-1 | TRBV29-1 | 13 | CSVVWGRNNEQFF
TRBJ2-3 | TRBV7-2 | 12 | CASSLYTDTQYF
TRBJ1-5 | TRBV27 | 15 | CASSSPLRGSQPQHF
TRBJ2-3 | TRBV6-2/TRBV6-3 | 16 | CASRLTSDIFTDTQYF
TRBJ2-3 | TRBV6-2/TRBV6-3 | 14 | CASSTRGDTDTQYF
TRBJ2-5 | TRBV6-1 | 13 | CASSESTWETQYF
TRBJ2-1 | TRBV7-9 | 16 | CASSLGGLAGDDEQFF
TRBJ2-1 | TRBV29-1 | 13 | CSFRQAQYNEQFF
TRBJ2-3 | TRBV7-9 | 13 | CASSGDTLSPQYF
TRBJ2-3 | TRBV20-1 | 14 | CSASRGAITDTQYF
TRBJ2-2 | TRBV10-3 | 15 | CAISPGPKLAGELFF
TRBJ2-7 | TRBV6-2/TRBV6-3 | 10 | CASGYYEQYF
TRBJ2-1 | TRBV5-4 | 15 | CASSLDRGSYNEQFF
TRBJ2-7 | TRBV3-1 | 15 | CASSNTGLDNDEQYF
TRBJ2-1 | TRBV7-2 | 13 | CASSLGSLGEQFF
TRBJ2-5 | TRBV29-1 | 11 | CSAVSAETQYF
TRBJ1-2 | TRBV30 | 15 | CAWSTSRTGAQGYTF
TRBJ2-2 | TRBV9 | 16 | CASSVAGGLKAGELFF